This T cell receptor beta chain was captured by sequencing in a study of blood T cell repertoires in COVID-19. CDR3 length equals 15 residues. The V end lost 7 bases, the J end lost 0 bases, and 14 bases lay between the germline ends. Germline loops: CDR1 SNHLY, CDR2 FYNNEI. Here immunoSEQ multiplex PCR was the method, and the copy in TCRdb shows in-frame clones only, minus some. This sample carries hundreds of thousands of clones, 70% to 90% of them seen once, and the ten largest clones take roughly 2%. The source is a woman aged 60-75 years in a cohort exposed to, infected with or recovered from COVID-19 (not recorded which). Sequenced input: PBMCs or T cells enriched from blood (not recorded which). This chain joins TRBV2 and TRBJ2-3; D remains unclear. CDR3 amino acids: CASKQRQASTDTQYF. CDR3 nucleotides: TGTGCCAGCAAGCAACGGCAGGCTAGCACAGATACGCAGTATTTT.